This T cell receptor (beta chain) is drawn from a study of cytomegalovirus exposure and HLA in healthy donors. Study context: Drawn from HLA-typed donors, some 80 million unique TCRs were held in an early data release.

Germline values: CDR1 MNHNS, CDR2 SASEGT. CDR3 length: 11 residues. Trimming removed 6 bases from V and 9 bases from J, with 9 bases in between. Comments on this clone: Its specificity is unknown.

Study-level results: Later analysis suggested most CMV-associated TCR beta chains were HLA-restricted. Per published reports, the classifier diagnosed cytomegalovirus status with high specificity and sensitivity.

When sampled, the donors appeared nominally healthy, though they likely had unrecorded immune exposures. It was with 60 Vbeta and 13 Jbeta primers that the PCR ran. Generated by immunoSEQ multiplex PCR, the TCRdb table keeps only in-frame clones and is missing some. The sample has some 150,000 clones; around 72% are singletons. The gene calls are TRBV6-1 and TRBJ2-1; a weak D match, TRBD2 (6 bases). The receptor comes from a human donor in good health. Specimen: PBMCs. The CDR3 is CASRAGSEQFF. For the CDR3, the DNA is TGTGCCAGCAGAGCCGGGAGTGAGCAGTTCTTC.